The 24 T cell receptor beta chains in this list originate from one sample, sequenced in a study of cytomegalovirus exposure and HLA in healthy donors (dated by TCRdb to about 2017). The receptor library was made with the immunoSEQ multiplex PCR assay. For the multiplex PCR, a mixture combining 60 forward primers for TCR Vbeta segments and 13 reverse primers for TCR Jbeta segments was used. TCRdb re-hosts the immuneACCESS table, in-frame sequences only. Its copies lack some clones; in the studies checked, an unresolved V gene accounts for under half of them, and the cause for the rest is not known. A total of roughly 120,000 clones appear in this sample, around 77% of them only once. Together, the top ten hold around 3.9% of the sample. The source material was PBMCs. The receptor source for this set is a human donor in good health.

This clone was picked up a small number of times. The V gene is TRBV5-1, the J gene TRBJ2-3, with a possible D match to TRBD2 (5 bases). This CDR3 region has 16 residues. Between the trimmed V and J ends, which lost 4 bases and 4 bases, there was a span of 19 bases. Germline V gives CDR1 SGHRS, CDR2 YFSETQ. CDR3 nucleotide sequence: TGCGCCAGCAGCCTGGTCCCCGCCGAGGGTTCAGATACGCAGTATTTT. Translated: CASSLVPAEGSDTQYF. Looking up the rest from reference TRBV5-1 and TRBJ2-3 gives the full variable domain: KAGVTQTPRYLIKTRGQQVTLSCSPISGHRSVSWYQQTPGQGLQFLFEYFSETQRNKGNFPGRFSGRQFSNSRSEMNVSTLELGDSALYLCASSLVPAEGSDTQYFGPGTRLTVL.

The chain combines TRBV10-3 with TRBJ1-4; 7 bases map to TRBD1. There are 15 residues in the CDR3. With 8 bases clipped from V and 3 bases from J, the junction kept 9 bases outside the gene matches. The germline gives CDR1 ENHRY, CDR2 SYGVKD. The CDR3 here is CAIRNGDRSNEKLFF. The DNA for the CDR3 is TGTGCCATCCGAAACGGGGACAGATCTAATGAAAAACTGTTTTTT.

This clone has just one count. The chain uses TRBV4-2 and TRBJ1-3, with 8 bases identical to TRBD1. J lost 6 bases, V lost 0 bases, and 4 bases had no gene match. CDR3 length: 15 residues. The germline V gene has CDR1 LGHNA and CDR2 YNFKEQ. In nucleotides, the CDR3 is TGTGCCAGCAGCCAAGAACCGGACAGGGTAAACACCATATATTTT. Encoded protein: CASSQEPDRVNTIYF.

V gene TRBV29-1 combines with J gene TRBJ2-2; the match to TRBD1 covers 8 bases. Trimming took 3 bases from V and 7 from J; bases not matched to a gene: 4. The germline gives CDR1 SQVTM, CDR2 ANQGSEA. The CDR3 covers 13 residues. CDR3 nucleotide sequence: TGCAGCGTTGACAGGGGGCGAGTCGGGGAGCTGTTTTTT. It is translated as CSVDRGRVGELFF.

This rearrangement joins TRBV5-1 to TRBJ1-2; 7 positions agree with TRBD1. After removal of 0 bases from V and 3 bases from J, the junction contained 2 bases not matched to a gene. CDR1 and CDR2 (germline): SGHRS, YFSETQ. There are 14 residues in the CDR3. The CDR3 DNA sequence: TGCGCCAGCAGCTTGGAACAGGGGCACTATGGCTACACCTTC. It specifies CASSLEQGHYGYTF.

V and J are TRBV19 and TRBJ1-5; possibly TRBD1 for D (6 bases). The germline V gene has CDR1 LNHDA and CDR2 SQIVND (reference sequence). V lost 5 bases to trimming and J lost 1 base, with 9 bases between them. The CDR3 length is 14 residues. The CDR3 region has the DNA TGTGCCAGTAGTCCTACAGGGAGCAATCAGCCCCAGCATTTT. It specifies CASSPTGSNQPQHF.

The chain uses TRBV5-1 and TRBJ2-1; possibly TRBD1 for D (5 bases). Trimming left V 6 bases short and J 6 bases short, with 16 bases between. The CDR3 has 14 residues. The germline gives CDR1 SGHRS, CDR2 YFSETQ. Written as DNA, the CDR3 is TGCGCCAGCACCCCGGCAGGGTATGGCAATGAGCAGTTCTTC. This gives the protein CASTPAGYGNEQFF.

This clone has only a few counts. The chain combines TRBV28 with TRBJ1-5; TRBD1 matches at 8 bases. CDR1 and CDR2 (germline): MDHEN, SYDVKM. J gave up 0 bases and V 6 bases, and 13 bases lay outside the gene matches. The CDR3 extends over 18 amino acids. CDR3 DNA: TGTGCCAGCAGCCCTAATGACAGGGGACTATATAGCAATCAGCCCCAGCATTTT. Translated: CASSPNDRGLYSNQPQHF.

The rearrangement joins TRBV11-2 to TRBJ2-3, with 7 bases lining up with TRBD2. The V gene's germline CDR1 is SGHAT and CDR2 FQNNGV. Losses at the gene ends were 3 bases for V and 10 bases for J; bases not matched to a gene: 10. This CDR3 region has 14 residues. CDR3 DNA sequence: TGTGCCAGCAGCTTCAGCACGGCGGGAGTGCCGCAGTATTTT. Encoded protein: CASSFSTAGVPQYF.

The J gene is TRBJ2-2, the V gene TRBV9, with D perhaps matching TRBD2 (6 bases). The germline gives CDR1 SGDLS, CDR2 YYNGEE. The CDR3 extends over 16 amino acids. Trimming cost V 4 bases and J 0 bases, with 13 bases left between them. The CDR3 loop is CASSPVAEANTGELFF. The CDR3 nucleotides are TGTGCCAGCAGCCCCGTAGCGGAGGCGAACACCGGGGAGCTGTTTTTT. Full variable domain (rest looked up from reference TRBV9 and TRBJ2-2): DSGVTQTPKHLITATGQRVTLRCSPRSGDLSVYWYQQSLDQGLQFLIQYYNGEERAKGNILERFSAQQFPDLHSELNLSSLELGDSALYFCASSPVAEANTGELFFGEGSRLTVL.

This clone was seen more than once but under ten times. The chain employs TRBV25-1 and TRBJ1-1; no definite D call. V was clipped by 1 base and J by 3 bases, with 9 bases between them. The CDR3 has 14 residues. Germline V CDR1 and CDR2: MGHDK, SYGVNS. The CDR3 nucleotides read TGTGCCAGCAGTGAATGGGTTCAGGACACTGAAGCTTTCTTT. It encodes CASSEWVQDTEAFF.

In this sample, this clone turned up a few times. The sample has other DNA sequences that encode this CDR3 too. This rearrangement joins TRBV5-1 to TRBJ1-1; D ambiguous. Trimming took 0 bases from V and 2 from J, leaving 5 bases between them. CDR1 is SGHRS and CDR2 is YFSETQ in the germline V gene. The CDR3 extends over 13 amino acids. The CDR3 DNA is TGCGCCAGCAGCTTGGACAGAAACACTGAAGCTTTCTTT. Its protein product is CASSLDRNTEAFF.

V and J are TRBV18 and TRBJ2-4; weak D call: TRBD2 (6 bases). Germline-derived CDR1 and CDR2 are KGHSH and LQKENI. The CDR3 spans 17 residues. The germline V and J ends were trimmed by 1 base and 0 bases, with 13 bases remaining between them. In DNA form, the CDR3 reads TGTGCCAGCTCACCACAGTCGGGGGAAGGAGCCAAAAACATTCAGTACTTC. Its protein is CASSPQSGEGAKNIQYF. Supplemented by reference TRBV18 and TRBJ2-4, the full variable domain reads NAGVMQNPRHLVRRRGQEARLRCSPMKGHSHVYWYRQLPEEGLKFMVYLQKENIIDESGMPKERFSAEFPKEGPSILRIQQVVRGDSAAYFCASSPQSGEGAKNIQYFGAGTRLSVL.

The genes are TRBV28 and TRBJ1-4; no clear D. Trimming removed 3 bases from V and 4 bases from J, with 9 bases in between. The germline V gene has CDR1 MDHEN and CDR2 SYDVKM. The length of the CDR3 is 14 residues. CDR3 loop: CASSLWRYNEKLFF. The CDR3 region has the DNA TGTGCCAGCAGTTTGTGGCGGTATAATGAAAAACTGTTTTTT.

The V gene is TRBV12-5, the J gene TRBJ2-1; 11 bases agree with TRBD1. The V gene's germline CDR1 is LGHNT and CDR2 FRNRAP. The CDR3 is made up of 16 amino acids. V was pared by 4 bases and J by 8 bases, with 10 bases of the junction left unmatched. CDR3 in DNA: TGTGCTAGTGGTTCCGGGGGGACAGGGGGGAGGGATGAGCAGTTCTTC. Encoded protein: CASGSGGTGGRDEQFF.

The chain has TRBV7-6 and TRBJ2-1; 9 bases agree with TRBD2. With V trimmed by 5 bases and J by 0 bases, 5 bases remained unmatched. CDR3 length: 16 amino acids. CDR1 and CDR2 (germline): SGHVS, FNYEAQ. In DNA form, the CDR3 reads TGTGCCAGCAGCCCTAGACTAGCGGACTCCTACAATGAGCAGTTCTTC. It yields the protein CASSPRLADSYNEQFF.

This chain uses TRBV11-2 with TRBJ1-2, with no clear D. The CDR3 covers 12 residues. Germline V gene sequence: CDR1 SGHAT, CDR2 FQNNGV. The ends were cut back, 6 bases at V and 3 bases at J, with 8 bases in the middle. For the CDR3, the DNA is TGTGCCAGCAGTCGCGAGTACTATGGCTACACCTTC. Its protein product is CASSREYYGYTF.

The chain joins TRBV9 to TRBJ2-7, with TRBD2 identical over 7 bases. The CDR3 totals 15 residues. Germline V lookup: CDR1 SGDLS, CDR2 YYNGEE. With 1 base clipped from V and 5 bases from J, the junction kept 9 bases outside the gene matches. CDR3 DNA sequence: TGTGCCAGCAGCGTATTCGCGGGAGATAGCGACGAGCAGTACTTC. It yields the protein CASSVFAGDSDEQYF. Based on the CDR3 plus reference TRBV9 and TRBJ2-7, the full variable domain is DSGVTQTPKHLITATGQRVTLRCSPRSGDLSVYWYQQSLDQGLQFLIQYYNGEERAKGNILERFSAQQFPDLHSELNLSSLELGDSALYFCASSVFAGDSDEQYFGPGTRLTVT.

The V call is TRBV5-4, the J call TRBJ1-1, with 7 nucleotides matching TRBD1. Losses at the gene ends were 4 bases for V and 1 base for J; bases not matched to a gene: 7. Germline assignment: CDR1 SGHNT and CDR2 YYREEE (reference sequence). The CDR3 is made up of 15 amino acids. The CDR3 here is CASSVNRGTNTEAFF. The CDR3 DNA reads TGTGCCAGCAGCGTGAACAGGGGAACGAACACTGAAGCTTTCTTT.

The V call is TRBV19, the J call TRBJ2-3; tentatively, D is TRBD1 (6 bases). CDR1 is LNHDA and CDR2 is SQIVND in the germline V gene (reference sequence). Trimming stripped 6 bases from V and 2 bases from J, with 15 bases between. CDR3 length: 15 residues. Here the CDR3 reads CASRPTDRPTDTQYF. Written as DNA, the CDR3 is TGTGCCAGTAGACCGACAGACAGGCCCACAGATACGCAGTATTTT.

The rearrangement links TRBV27 to TRBJ2-7; 11 nucleotides match TRBD1. CDR1 and CDR2 (germline): MNHEY, SMNVEV (reference sequence). J lost 5 bases, V lost 7 bases, and 13 bases had no gene match. The CDR3 runs to 16 residues. The chain's CDR3 is CASTLQRGQGVHEQYF. The CDR3 DNA follows: TGTGCCAGCACTCTTCAGAGGGGACAGGGGGTCCACGAGCAGTACTTC.

This clone was detected a few times. The chain couples TRBV10-1 to TRBJ2-1; 8 bases line up with TRBD2. Germline V CDR1 and CDR2: WNHNN, SYGVQD (reference sequence). V lost 6 bases to trimming and J lost 4 bases; unmatched junction nucleotides: 5. The CDR3 sequence is 14 residues long. The CDR3 spells CASSSGSLYNEQFF. The CDR3 DNA is TGCGCCAGCAGCAGCGGGAGCCTGTACAATGAGCAGTTCTTC.

This sequence joins TRBV30 and TRBJ1-1; the match to TRBD1 covers 8 bases. The CDR3 has 12 residues. Germline values: CDR1 GTSNPN, CDR2 SVGIG (reference sequence). V shed 1 base and J 11 bases; nucleotides not matched to a gene: 6. The CDR3: CAWSAGGGGAFF. CDR3 DNA: TGTGCCTGGAGTGCAGGGGGCGGAGGCGCTTTCTTT.

This chain uses TRBV7-2 with TRBJ2-1, with 7 bases fitting TRBD2. After removal of 5 bases from V and 9 bases from J, the junction contained 13 bases not matched to a gene. CDR1 is SGHTA, CDR2 FQGNSA, per germline. CDR3 size: 15 residues. The DNA of the CDR3 is TGTGCCAGCAGCGCCGGGACTACCCTCCTGGGTGAGCAGTTCTTC. Protein: CASSAGTTLLGEQFF. The whole variable domain, filled in from reference TRBV7-2 and TRBJ2-1, reads GAGVSQSPSNKVTEKGKDVELRCDPISGHTALYWYRQSLGQGLEFLIYFQGNSAPDKSGLPSDRFSAERTGGSVSTLTIQRTQQEDSAVYLCASSAGTTLLGEQFFGPGTRLTVL.